This T cell receptor beta chain was captured in a study of blood T cell repertoires in COVID-19. Looking at the study overall: From the United States, Italy and Spain came samples of acute and convalescent COVID-19. T cells, B-cell-depleted T cells, or PBMCs provided the cDNA or gDNA that served as material.

Original methodology: How many nucleated cells were present was estimated from reference gene primer amplification. Clones were read by immunoSEQ multiplex PCR, and TCRdb kept only the in-frame ones, dropping some. V and J calls and clone size are given by that table; D and trimming were obtained from the DNA. The profile shows some 150,000 clones, 87% of them singletons. CDR3 length: 20 amino acids. The germline V gene encodes CDR1 SGDLS and CDR2 YYNGEE. The ends were cut back, 4 bases at V and 1 base at J, with 27 bases in the middle. The source is a woman aged 50 to 65 with acute or convalescent COVID-19. The source material was peripheral blood. The chain recombines TRBV9 with TRBJ2-1; D is possibly TRBD2 (7 bases). DNA of the CDR3: TGTGCCAGCAGCCCCCAGGTAGGGGCAGGGGAGGGAGTTTCCTACAATGAGCAGTTCTTC. It specifies CASSPQVGAGEGVSYNEQFF.